This T cell receptor beta chain stems from a study of blood T cell repertoires in COVID-19. Profiling relied on immunoSEQ multiplex PCR, and the TCRdb table lists in-frame clones only, not all of them. The sample holds about 81,000 clones, roughly 86% seen once. The CDR3 covers 16 residues. Germline V gives CDR1 SNHLY, CDR2 FYNNEI. The V end lost 9 bases, the J end lost 0 bases, and 19 bases lay between the germline ends. This rearrangement joins TRBV2 to TRBJ2-3; weak D call: TRBD1 (6 bases). Sequencing was performed on peripheral blood. The receptor was isolated from a human donor in a cohort sampled during active COVID-19. The CDR3 protein is CARMGRGSSSTDTQYF. The CDR3 DNA reads TGTGCCAGGATGGGTAGGGGGAGCTCGAGCACAGATACGCAGTATTTT.